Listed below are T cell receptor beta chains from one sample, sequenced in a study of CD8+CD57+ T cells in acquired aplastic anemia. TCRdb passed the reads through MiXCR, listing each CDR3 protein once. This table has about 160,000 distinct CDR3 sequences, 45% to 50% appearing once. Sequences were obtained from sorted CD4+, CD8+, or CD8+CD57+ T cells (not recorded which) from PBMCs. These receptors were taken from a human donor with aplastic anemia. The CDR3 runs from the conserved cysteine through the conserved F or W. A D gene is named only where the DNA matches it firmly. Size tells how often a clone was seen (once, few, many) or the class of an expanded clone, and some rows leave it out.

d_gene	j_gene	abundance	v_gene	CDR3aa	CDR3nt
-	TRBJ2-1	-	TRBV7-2	CASSLAGGGDEQFF	TGTGCCAGCAGCTTAGCGGGAGGGGGGGATGAGCAGTTCTTC
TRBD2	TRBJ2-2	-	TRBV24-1	CATSGVAGAHTGELFF	TGTGCCACCAGTGGTGTAGCGGGGGCGCACACCGGGGAGCTGTTTTTT
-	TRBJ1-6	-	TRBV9	CASSVDGGLNSPLHF	TGTGCCAGCAGCGTAGACGGGGGTCTTAACTCACCCCTCCACTTT
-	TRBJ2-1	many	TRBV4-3	CASSQDPSGAQFF	TGCGCCAGCAGCCAAGACCCTTCGGGAGCGCAGTTCTTC
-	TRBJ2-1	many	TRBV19	CASTLDYNEQFF	TGTGCCAGTACCCTTGACTACAATGAGCAGTTCTTC
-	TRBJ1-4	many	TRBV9	CASSPQVPGGGLFF	TGTGCCAGCAGCCCCCAGGTACCAGGTGGAGGACTGTTTTTT
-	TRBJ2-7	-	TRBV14	CASSQQRGGEQYF	TGTGCCAGCAGCCAGCAAAGGGGCGGCGAGCAGTACTTC
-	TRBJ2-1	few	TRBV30	CAWSINSYNEQFF	TGTGCCTGGAGTATCAACTCCTACAATGAGCAGTTCTTC
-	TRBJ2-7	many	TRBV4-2	CASSPIGGLIGDYEQYF	TGTGCCAGCAGCCCGATTGGGGGGCTCATCGGGGACTACGAGCAGTACTTC
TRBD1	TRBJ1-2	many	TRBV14	CASSQQWDRVFYGYTF	TGTGCCAGCAGCCAACAATGGGACAGGGTTTTCTATGGCTACACCTTC
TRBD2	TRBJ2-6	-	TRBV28	CAGSPLQVAGNVLTF	TGTGCCGGATCTCCCCTTCAGGTAGCGGGCAACGTCCTGACTTTC
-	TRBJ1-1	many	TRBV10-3	CAISEADSPSWAFF	TGTGCCATCAGTGAGGCTGACAGTCCTAGTTGGGCTTTCTTT
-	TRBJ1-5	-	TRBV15	CATSSRTPGNQPQHF	TGTGCCACCAGCAGTAGGACTCCCGGGAATCAGCCCCAGCATTTT
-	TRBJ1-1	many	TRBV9	CASSPTQFPEAFF	TGTGCCAGCAGCCCAACACAGTTCCCTGAAGCTTTCTTT
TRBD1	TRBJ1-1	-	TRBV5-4	CASSQQGANTEAFF	TGTGCCAGCAGCCAACAGGGGGCGAACACTGAAGCTTTCTTT
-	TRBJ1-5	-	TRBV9	CASSVTGKGNQPQHF	TGTGCCAGCAGCGTCACGGGAAAGGGCAATCAGCCCCAGCATTTT
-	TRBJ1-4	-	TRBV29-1	CSVETDVNEKLFF	TGCAGCGTTGAGACAGATGTTAATGAAAAACTGTTTTTT
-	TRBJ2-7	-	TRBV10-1	CASSIPSPQGYEQYF	TGCGCCAGCAGTATCCCCTCCCCTCAAGGATACGAGCAGTACTTC